What follows describes a single T cell receptor (beta chain). This clone was observed a single time. Its antigen has not been determined. No clone much larger than this one lies a single base away; base qualities are absent. The sample's time point label is to be understood as: baseline before first vaccination. Vaccinee samples were obtained from the UK trials COV001 and COV002, which included a single-blind randomized controlled phase 2/3 trial of AZD1222 (ChAdOx1 nCoV-19) in healthy adults. For TCRbeta chain sequencing, PBMC samples from trial participants were taken at day 0 and at day 28 after the second dose. This entry is derived from a study of T cell responses to AZD1222 COVID-19 vaccine (dated by TCRdb to the early 2020s). Notes on the research overall: AZD1222 recipients given second doses at about 4 weeks or at about 12 weeks were pooled, since spike-specific TCR depth and breadth were not found to differ between the two schedules. A total of over 230 trial participants underwent TCR sequencing, of whom about 200 received two doses of AZD1222 and about 26 received two doses of the MenACWY control vaccine. Enrollment into the trials was organized by age into subgroups of 18-55, 56-69 and 70-plus years, and those subgroups contained roughly 140, 27 and 60 TCR-sequenced participants, respectively.

The CDR3 regions of human TCRbeta chains were analyzed by immunosequencing. The authors processed their data as follows. TCRs in the repertoires were compared against a reference library of SARS-CoV-2-specific TCRs that had been generated with the MIRA antigen-specificity platform. Breadth was defined as the fraction of unique TCRs that were SARS-CoV-2-associated, and depth was defined as the fraction of total T cells that were SARS-CoV-2-associated. Using the MIRA data, every spike-specific TCR was mapped to the spike region that the TCR reacted to and assigned to either a CD4 or a CD8 class. Log10-transformed breadth and depth values were compared by one-way ANOVA with Sidak's multiple comparisons tests. This is the immuneACCESS table as TCRdb keeps it, with only in-frame sequences that have V and J called. A part of the clones is gone; compared with another copy, unresolved V genes explain less than half, and the rest is unexplained. Clone size and V and J calls were adopted from that table, with D and trimming inferred from the DNA. Recorded for this sample are under 130,000 clones; 75% to 90% of them occurred a single time. Of the sample, approximately 20% falls within the top ten clones.

The germline V gene supplies CDR1 MNHEY and CDR2 SVGEGT. The CDR3 holds 15 amino acids from the cysteine to the phenylalanine. The sequence is cut down to CDR3 DNA, 45 bases in frame from base 1. Between the V and J ends, shortened by 1 base and 3 bases respectively, the junction contains 10 bases. The paper's findings and limits, for the study overall: Because no day 14 peak-response samples were available, repertoires were characterized only after the peak T cell response. In the small 56-69-year group, the increase in depth fell short of significance, most likely because of low power. The vaccine-associated CD4 TCRs covered the entire spike protein, and the dominant responses fell in regions 160-218 and 743-854. Conclusions about previously exposed vaccinees were limited because only five to seven AZD1222 recipients were SARS-CoV-2 seropositive at baseline. After two AZD1222 doses, both the breadth and the depth of spike-specific TCRs were significantly higher than at day 0 and than in MenACWY recipients. Epitopes outside the regions mutated in the B.1.351 and B.1.1.7 variants were reportedly recognized by nearly half of the unique spike-specific TCRs. Participants were mostly white British, with more females than males. The authors suggested clonal diversity may have been underestimated.

This receptor was identified in an adult in good health. Material: peripheral blood, obtained on day 0 of AZD1222 vaccination. The chain uses TRBV6-2 or TRBV6-3 and TRBJ1-5; the D gene remains uncertain. The CDR3 here reads CASSYFGGPNQPQHF. The bases are TGTGCCAGCAGTTACTTTGGAGGCCCCAATCAGCCCCAGCATTTT.